These 29 T cell receptor beta chains share one sample of origin, sequenced in a study of OX40 agonist ivuxolimab in advanced cancers. The method was immunoSEQ multiplex PCR; TCRdb's version includes in-frame clones alone and lacks a portion of them. The sample lists tens of thousands of clones, around four fifths occurring once. Sequenced here: CD4+ or CD8+ T cells sorted from blood, sampled in a trial of the OX40 agonist ivuxolimab. Receptors were obtained from an adult with an advanced solid tumor such as melanoma, head and neck, liver or kidney cancer.

V is TRBV18 and J is TRBJ1-4; no clear D. The V gene lost 3 bases and the J gene lost 3 bases, with 8 bases spanning the gap. The CDR3 runs 14 residues. Per germline, CDR1 KGHSH and CDR2 LQKENI. CDR3 sequence: CASSPGLSNEKLFF. In DNA form, the CDR3 reads TGTGCCAGCTCACCGGGGTTGTCTAATGAAAAACTGTTTTTT.

Notes on this clone: The same CDR3 also results from other DNA sequences found in this sample. J is TRBJ2-2 and V is TRBV6-5, with D possibly being TRBD2 (5 bases). In germline, CDR1 is MNHEY, CDR2 SVGAGI. V lost 0 bases and J 5 bases, leaving 7 bases between the germline ends. The CDR3 is 14 residues long. The CDR3 is CASSYSRRTGELFF. For the CDR3, the DNA is TGTGCCAGCAGTTACTCGAGGAGGACCGGGGAGCTGTTTTTT.

On this clone itself: At one end, the junction sequence differs from germline, possibly due to a read error. The rearrangement uses TRBV6-1 and TRBJ2-6, with no clear D. The length of the CDR3 is 15 residues. CDR1 is MNHNS, CDR2 SASEGT, per germline. The CDR3 sequence is CASSEGLSGANVLTF. The CDR3 DNA reads as TGTGCCAGCAGTGAAGGGTTGTCTGGAGCCAACGTCCTGACTTTC.

This chain uses TRBV19 with TRBJ1-1, with TRBD1 matching 8 bases. Germline CDR1 LNHDA, CDR2 SQIVND (reference sequence). The CDR3 has 14 residues. V trimming: 4 bases; J trimming: 5 bases; junction bases outside the gene matches: 6. CDR3 residues: CASSTGQGATEAFF. CDR3 nucleotides: TGTGCCAGTAGTACCGGACAGGGAGCGACTGAAGCTTTCTTT.

V is TRBV7-6 and J is TRBJ2-5; a weak D match, TRBD1 (5 bases). V was clipped by 8 bases and J by 3 bases, with 10 bases between them. Germline V lookup: CDR1 SGHVS, CDR2 FNYEAQ. This CDR3 has 12 amino acids. CDR3 residues: CASAQGEETQYF. Written as DNA, the CDR3 is TGTGCCAGCGCCCAGGGTGAAGAGACCCAGTACTTC. Looking up the rest from reference TRBV7-6 and TRBJ2-5 gives the full variable domain: GAGVSQSPRYKVTKRGQDVALRCDPISGHVSLYWYRQALGQGPEFLTYFNYEAQQDKSGLPNDRFSAERPEGSISTLTIQRTEQRDSAMYRCASAQGEETQYFGPGTRLLVL.

The chain couples TRBV5-1 to TRBJ1-4; 8 bases align to TRBD1. From germline, CDR1 is SGHRS and CDR2 YFSETQ. V dropped 2 bases and J dropped 3; count of bases not matched to a gene: 3. The CDR3 consists of 15 residues. The CDR3 DNA follows: TGCGCCAGCAGCTTTCAGGGGGCTCCTAATGAAAAACTGTTTTTT. It yields the protein CASSFQGAPNEKLFF. Using reference TRBV5-1 and TRBJ1-4 for the parts outside the CDR3, the full variable domain is KAGVTQTPRYLIKTRGQQVTLSCSPISGHRSVSWYQQTPGQGLQFLFEYFSETQRNKGNFPGRFSGRQFSNSRSEMNVSTLELGDSALYLCASSFQGAPNEKLFFGSGTQLSVL.

The CDR3, as DNA: TGTGCCAGCAGCCCCGACAGGGGGCGAGGCTACACCTTC. It codes for CASSPDRGRGYTF. The chain combines TRBV7-2 with TRBJ1-2, with 10 bases identical to TRBD1. After removal of 5 bases from V and 8 bases from J, the junction contained 5 bases not matched to a gene. CDR1 and CDR2 from the germline V gene are SGHTA and FQGNSA. The CDR3 runs to 13 residues.

V and J are TRBV19 and TRBJ1-6; D might be TRBD1 (5 bases). With 5 bases removed from V and 0 bases from J, the gap between germline ends came to 11 bases. CDR1 and CDR2 from the germline V gene are LNHDA and SQIVND (reference sequence). CDR3 length equals 16 residues. CDR3 sequence: CASSPRQSSYNSPLHF. CDR3 coding DNA: TGTGCCAGTAGTCCGCGACAGAGCTCCTATAATTCACCCCTCCACTTT.

V is TRBV5-6 and J is TRBJ2-4; D may be TRBD1 (5 bases). Per the germline V gene, CDR1 is SGHDT and CDR2 is YYEEEE. There are 17 residues in the CDR3. With 3 bases removed from V and 5 bases from J, the gap between germline ends came to 21 bases. CDR3 residues: CASSSSVIRVGENIQYF. In DNA, the CDR3 is TGTGCCAGCAGCTCGTCCGTAATAAGGGTAGGGGAAAACATTCAGTACTTC.

This chain joins TRBV5-1 and TRBJ2-5, with D perhaps matching TRBD2 (6 bases). The CDR3 sequence is 13 residues long. Germline V gene sequence: CDR1 SGHRS, CDR2 YFSETQ. V was trimmed by 5 bases and J by 4 bases, leaving 12 bases between them. The CDR3 DNA sequence: TGCGCCAGCAGGGCGGGGTGGGGAGAGACCCAGTACTTC. Its translation: CASRAGWGETQYF. Using reference TRBV5-1 and TRBJ2-5 for the parts outside the CDR3, the full variable domain is KAGVTQTPRYLIKTRGQQVTLSCSPISGHRSVSWYQQTPGQGLQFLFEYFSETQRNKGNFPGRFSGRQFSNSRSEMNVSTLELGDSALYLCASRAGWGETQYFGPGTRLLVL.

The rearrangement uses TRBV2 and TRBJ2-5, with TRBD2 identical over 11 bases. This CDR3 is built from 14 residues. Germline V gives CDR1 SNHLY, CDR2 FYNNEI. Trimming took 8 bases from V and 3 from J; bases not matched to a gene: 5. The CDR3 DNA follows: TGTGCCAGCGGGACTAGCGGAGCAGAAGAGACCCAGTACTTC. Translated: CASGTSGAEETQYF.

The gene calls are TRBV28 and TRBJ2-1; TRBD2 matches at 11 bases. The CDR3 loop spans 13 amino acids. Germline values: CDR1 MDHEN, CDR2 SYDVKM. V was clipped by 5 bases and J by 12 bases; unmatched bases: 6. CDR3 nucleotide sequence: TGTGCCAGCAGTCCCTGGCTAGCGGGGGGGCAGTTCTTC. It is translated as CASSPWLAGGQFF.

V usage is TRBV6-5 and J usage is TRBJ2-7; 7 bases align to TRBD1. The ends lost 6 bases at V and 5 bases at J; junction bases unmatched: 4. CDR1 is MNHEY and CDR2 is SVGAGI in the germline V gene. This CDR3 comprises 12 residues. Here the CDR3 DNA reads TGTGCCAGCAGATCGACAGGGAACGAGCAGTACTTC. Its protein product is CASRSTGNEQYF.

The rearrangement joins TRBV2 to TRBJ1-2; D not certain. The CDR3 sequence is 13 residues long. Germline-derived CDR1 and CDR2 are SNHLY and FYNNEI. V was clipped by 4 bases and J by 8 bases, with 14 bases between them. The CDR3 DNA sequence: TGTGCCAGCAGTGCCACCACCTCAGAGGGCTACACCTTC. This gives the protein CASSATTSEGYTF.

The chain is built from TRBV28 and TRBJ2-7, with no clear D. Trimming left V 6 bases short and J 5 bases short, with 8 bases between. The CDR3 has 11 residues. Germline CDR1 reads MDHEN; CDR2 reads SYDVKM. CDR3 in DNA: TGTGCCAGCAGCCCCGGCCACGAGCAGTACTTC. Translation: CASSPGHEQYF.

This clone has a handful of counts. The gene calls are TRBV7-9 and TRBJ1-2, with TRBD1 as a possible D gene (5 bases). This CDR3 contains 15 residues. Germline V lookup: CDR1 SEHNR, CDR2 FQNEAQ (reference sequence). With 3 bases removed from V and 4 bases from J, the gap between germline ends came to 15 bases. CDR3 in amino acids: CASSFSRDGGYGYTF. CDR3 DNA: TGTGCCAGCAGCTTTTCTAGGGACGGAGGCTATGGCTACACCTTC. Complete variable domain (other parts from reference TRBV7-9 and TRBJ1-2): DTGVSQNPRHKITKRGQNVTFRCDPISEHNRLYWYRQTLGQGPEFLTYFQNEAQLEKSRLLSDRFSAERPKGSFSTLEIQRTEQGDSAMYLCASSFSRDGGYGYTFGSGTRLTVV.

The chain joins TRBV11-2 to TRBJ1-1, with a tentative D call TRBD1 (5 bases). The CDR3 length is 14 residues. Germline V gene sequence: CDR1 SGHAT, CDR2 FQNNGV. The V gene lost 7 bases and the J gene lost 2 bases, with 14 bases spanning the gap. In DNA, the CDR3 is TGTGCCAGCATCAAGGGACGGCACAACACTGAAGCTTTCTTT. This codes for CASIKGRHNTEAFF.

This clone was detected only once. The rearrangement joins TRBV7-6 to TRBJ2-2; 10 nucleotides agree with TRBD2. Germline lookup yields CDR1 SGHVS and CDR2 FNYEAQ. The CDR3 runs to 17 residues. The ends lost 2 bases at V and 0 bases at J; junction bases unmatched: 3. This CDR3 reads CASSLSSGGANTGELFF. DNA for the CDR3: TGTGCCAGCAGCTTATCGAGCGGGGGGGCGAACACCGGGGAGCTGTTTTTT.

This chain joins TRBV11-2 and TRBJ2-3; weak D call: TRBD2 (5 bases). The CDR3 runs 14 residues. Trimming took 11 bases from V and 1 from J, leaving 16 bases between them. The V gene's germline CDR1 is SGHAT and CDR2 FQNNGV. The CDR3 bases are TGTGCCGACTCGCTGCGGGCCCGCACAGATACGCAGTATTTT. This translates into CADSLRARTDTQYF.

A word on this clone: Other DNA sequences from this sample encode an identical CDR3 as well. V usage is TRBV9 and J usage is TRBJ2-1, with D perhaps TRBD2 (5 bases). CDR3 length equals 14 residues. Germline lookup yields CDR1 SGDLS and CDR2 YYNGEE. Trimming stripped 0 bases from V and 8 bases from J, with 12 bases between. The CDR3 loop reads CASSVVGGGDEQFF. The CDR3, as DNA: TGTGCCAGCAGCGTAGTAGGTGGAGGAGATGAGCAGTTCTTC.

This chain uses TRBV27 with TRBJ2-7; a possible D gene is TRBD2 (6 bases). V dropped 2 bases and J dropped 3 bases, with 11 bases sitting between them. In germline, CDR1 is MNHEY, CDR2 SMNVEV (reference sequence). This CDR3 has 14 residues. The CDR3 sequence: CASSLGRRGYEQYF. DNA for the CDR3: TGTGCCAGCAGTTTAGGACGGAGGGGCTACGAGCAGTACTTC.

This chain joins TRBV5-1 and TRBJ2-1; 7 bases agree with TRBD1. Unmatched junction bases numbered 15, after V lost 4 bases and J lost 8 bases. Germline V gene data show CDR1 as SGHRS and CDR2 as YFSETQ. The length of the CDR3 is 16 residues. Here the CDR3 DNA reads TGCGCCAGCAGCCTGGGGAGACAGGGTCGAAGCGATGAGCAGTTCTTC. Translation: CASSLGRQGRSDEQFF.

The V call is TRBV11-2, the J call TRBJ2-3; D ambiguous. V was pared by 5 bases and J by 6 bases, with 9 bases between. Looked up from germline, CDR1 is SGHAT and CDR2 is FQNNGV. The CDR3 contains 12 residues. CDR3 DNA sequence: TGTGCCAGCAGCATGGGTGGTGATACGCAGTATTTT. Protein sequence: CASSMGGDTQYF.

This chain joins TRBV19 and TRBJ1-3; the match to TRBD1 covers 8 bases. The CDR3 runs to 16 residues. The junction had 7 bases not matched to a gene; V was cut back by 2 bases and J by 4 bases. Germline V CDR1 and CDR2: LNHDA, SQIVND (reference sequence). This CDR3 reads CASSISTGQAGNTIYF. The CDR3 DNA sequence: TGTGCCAGTAGTATATCGACGGGACAGGCGGGAAACACCATATATTTT. The full variable domain, its missing parts supplied by reference TRBV19 and TRBJ1-3, is DGGITQSPKYLFRKEGQNVTLSCEQNLNHDAMYWYRQDPGQGLRLIYYSQIVNDFQKGDIAEGYSVSREKKESFPLTVTSAQKNPTAFYLCASSISTGQAGNTIYFGEGSWLTVV.

The gene calls are TRBV18 and TRBJ1-1, with TRBD1 matching over 8 bases. V lost 5 bases to trimming and J lost 1 base; unmatched junction nucleotides: 9. The CDR3 spans 16 residues. Germline values: CDR1 KGHSH, CDR2 LQKENI. CDR3 DNA: TGTGCCAGCTCAGATATTCAGGGGGCTCAGAACACTGAAGCTTTCTTT. It specifies CASSDIQGAQNTEAFF.

This chain connects TRBV7-9 to TRBJ2-2; D call uncertain. This CDR3 is built from 15 residues. Germline loops: CDR1 SEHNR, CDR2 FQNEAQ (reference sequence). V shed 1 base and J shed 6 bases, with 12 bases lying between them. CDR3 sequence reads: CASSLGVDSAGELFF. The CDR3 DNA reads TGTGCCAGCAGCTTAGGGGTAGATAGTGCCGGGGAGCTGTTTTTT.

The V call is TRBV28, the J call TRBJ2-5; 7 nucleotides align to TRBD2. Germline V gene sequence: CDR1 MDHEN, CDR2 SYDVKM. This CDR3 spans 15 amino acids. The ends lost 3 bases at V and 5 bases at J; junction bases unmatched: 9. This chain's CDR3 is CASSFSAGVIETQYF. The CDR3 DNA reads TGTGCCAGCAGTTTCAGTGCGGGAGTTATTGAGACCCAGTACTTC.

The V call is TRBV6-1, the J call TRBJ1-6, with a tentative D call TRBD1 (6 bases). V lost 5 bases, J lost 7 bases, and 15 bases lay in between. CDR1 and CDR2 (germline): MNHNS, SASEGT. This CDR3 is built from 15 residues. Here the CDR3 reads CASSREGVTNSPLHF. The CDR3 region has the DNA TGTGCCAGCAGTCGTGAGGGGGTTACCAATTCACCCCTCCACTTT.

This clone was picked up a small number of times. This sequence joins TRBV2 and TRBJ1-5; no definite D call. V lost 3 bases to trimming and J lost 7 bases, with 7 bases between them. The CDR3 totals 12 residues. Germline V gene sequence: CDR1 SNHLY, CDR2 FYNNEI. The CDR3, as DNA: TGTGCCAGCAGTGAGACCGGGCAGCCCCAGCATTTT. Its translation is CASSETGQPQHF.